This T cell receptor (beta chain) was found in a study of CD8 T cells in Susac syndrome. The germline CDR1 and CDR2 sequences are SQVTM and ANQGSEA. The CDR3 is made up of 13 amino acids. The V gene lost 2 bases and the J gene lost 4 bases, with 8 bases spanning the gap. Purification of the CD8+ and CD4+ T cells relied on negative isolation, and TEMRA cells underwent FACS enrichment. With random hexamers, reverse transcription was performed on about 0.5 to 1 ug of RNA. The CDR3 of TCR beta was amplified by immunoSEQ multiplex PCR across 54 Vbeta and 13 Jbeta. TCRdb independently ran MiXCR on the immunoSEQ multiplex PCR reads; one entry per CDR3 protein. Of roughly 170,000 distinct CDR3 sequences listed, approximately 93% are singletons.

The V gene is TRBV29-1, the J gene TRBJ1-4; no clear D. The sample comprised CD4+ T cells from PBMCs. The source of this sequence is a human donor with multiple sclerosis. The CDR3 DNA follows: TGCAGCGTTGAACGGCAGGTTAATGAAAAACTGTTTTTT. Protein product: CSVERQVNEKLFF.